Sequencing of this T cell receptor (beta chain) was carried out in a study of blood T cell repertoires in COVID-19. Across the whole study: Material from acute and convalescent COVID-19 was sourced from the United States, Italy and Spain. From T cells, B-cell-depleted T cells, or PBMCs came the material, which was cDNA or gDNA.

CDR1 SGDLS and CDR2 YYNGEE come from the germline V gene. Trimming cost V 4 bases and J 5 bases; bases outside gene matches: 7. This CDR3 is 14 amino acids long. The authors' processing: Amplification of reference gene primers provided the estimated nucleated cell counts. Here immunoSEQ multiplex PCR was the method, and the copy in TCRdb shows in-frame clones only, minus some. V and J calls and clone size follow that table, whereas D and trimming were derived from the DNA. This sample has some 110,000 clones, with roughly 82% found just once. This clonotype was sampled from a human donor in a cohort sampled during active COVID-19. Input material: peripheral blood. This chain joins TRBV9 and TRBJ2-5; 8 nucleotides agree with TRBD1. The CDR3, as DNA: TGTGCCAGCAGCCAACAGGGGGGCACGGAGACCCAGTACTTC. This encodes CASSQQGGTETQYF.